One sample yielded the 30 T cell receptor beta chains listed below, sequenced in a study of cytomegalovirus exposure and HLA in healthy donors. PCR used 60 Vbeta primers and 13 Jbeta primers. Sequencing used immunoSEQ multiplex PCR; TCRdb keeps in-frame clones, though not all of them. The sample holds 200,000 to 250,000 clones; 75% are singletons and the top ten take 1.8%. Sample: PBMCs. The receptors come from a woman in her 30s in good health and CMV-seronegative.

The CDR3: CASSPRTGLSYGYTF. The DNA for the CDR3 is TGTGCCAGTAGTCCTCGGACAGGTCTATCCTATGGCTACACCTTC. The chain has TRBV19 and TRBJ1-2, with TRBD1 identical over 7 bases. CDR3 length: 15 residues. Unmatched junction bases numbered 10, after V lost 5 bases and J lost 4 bases. Germline CDR1 reads LNHDA; CDR2 reads SQIVND (reference sequence).

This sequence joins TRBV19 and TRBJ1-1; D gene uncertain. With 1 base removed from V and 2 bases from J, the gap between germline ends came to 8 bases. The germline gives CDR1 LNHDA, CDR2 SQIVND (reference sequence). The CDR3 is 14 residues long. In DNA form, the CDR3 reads TGTGCCAGTAGTATAGCAGAGGGAAACACTGAAGCTTTCTTT. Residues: CASSIAEGNTEAFF.

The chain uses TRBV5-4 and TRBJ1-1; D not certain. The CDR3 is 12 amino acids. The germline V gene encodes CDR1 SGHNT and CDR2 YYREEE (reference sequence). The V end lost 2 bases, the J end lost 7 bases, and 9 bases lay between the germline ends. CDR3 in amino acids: CASSLREDEAFF. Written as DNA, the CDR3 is TGTGCCAGCAGCTTAAGAGAAGATGAAGCTTTCTTT.

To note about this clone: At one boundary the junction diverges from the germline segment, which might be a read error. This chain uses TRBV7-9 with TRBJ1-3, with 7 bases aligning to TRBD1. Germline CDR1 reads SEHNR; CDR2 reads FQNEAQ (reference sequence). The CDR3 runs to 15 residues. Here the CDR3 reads CSSSRRDSPKEKIYF. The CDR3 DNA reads TGTTCCAGCAGCCGAAGGGACAGCCCCAAGGAGAAGATATATTTT.

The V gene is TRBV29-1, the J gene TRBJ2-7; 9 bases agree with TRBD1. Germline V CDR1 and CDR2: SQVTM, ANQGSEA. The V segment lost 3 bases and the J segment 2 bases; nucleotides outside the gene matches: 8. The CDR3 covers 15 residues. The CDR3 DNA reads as TGCAGCGTTGAGACCGGGACAGGGAGGACCTACGAGCAGTACTTC. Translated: CSVETGTGRTYEQYF.

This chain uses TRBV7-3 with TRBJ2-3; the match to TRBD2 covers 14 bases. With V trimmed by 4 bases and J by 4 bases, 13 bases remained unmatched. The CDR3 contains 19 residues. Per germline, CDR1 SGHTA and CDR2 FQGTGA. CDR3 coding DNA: TGTGCCAGCAGCTCCAGTACTGTGACTAGCGGGAGGGCAGCAGATACGCAGTATTTT. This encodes CASSSSTVTSGRAADTQYF.

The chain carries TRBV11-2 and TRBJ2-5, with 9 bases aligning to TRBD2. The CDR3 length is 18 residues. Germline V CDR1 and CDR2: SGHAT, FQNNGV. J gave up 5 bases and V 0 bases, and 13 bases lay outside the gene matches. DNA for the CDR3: TGTGCCAGCAGCTTAGATATTAGCGGGGGAGCCCTGCGGGAGACCCAGTACTTC. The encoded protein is CASSLDISGGALRETQYF.

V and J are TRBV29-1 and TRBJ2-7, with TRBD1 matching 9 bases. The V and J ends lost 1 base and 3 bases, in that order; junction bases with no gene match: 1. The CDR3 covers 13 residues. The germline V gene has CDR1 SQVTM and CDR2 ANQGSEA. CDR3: CSVEGDRDYEQYF. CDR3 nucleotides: TGCAGCGTTGAAGGGGACAGGGACTACGAGCAGTACTTC.

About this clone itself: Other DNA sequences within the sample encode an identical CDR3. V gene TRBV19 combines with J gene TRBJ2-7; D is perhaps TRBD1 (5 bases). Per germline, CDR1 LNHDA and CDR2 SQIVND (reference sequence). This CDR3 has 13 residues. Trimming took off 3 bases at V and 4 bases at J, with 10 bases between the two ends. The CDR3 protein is CASSINRIYEQYF. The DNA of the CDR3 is TGTGCCAGTAGTATCAACAGGATTTACGAGCAGTACTTC.

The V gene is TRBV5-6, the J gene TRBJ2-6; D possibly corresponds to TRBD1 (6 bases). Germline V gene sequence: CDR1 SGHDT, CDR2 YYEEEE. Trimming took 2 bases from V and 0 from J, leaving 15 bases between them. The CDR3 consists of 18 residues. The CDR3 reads CASSFDQGTNSGANVLTF. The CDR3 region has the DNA TGTGCCAGCAGCTTCGATCAGGGGACCAACTCTGGGGCCAACGTCCTGACTTTC.

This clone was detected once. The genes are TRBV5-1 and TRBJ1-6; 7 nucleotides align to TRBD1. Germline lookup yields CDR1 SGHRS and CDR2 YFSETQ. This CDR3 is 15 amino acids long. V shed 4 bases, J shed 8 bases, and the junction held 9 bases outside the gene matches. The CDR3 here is CASSTWTGRDSPLHF. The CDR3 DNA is TGCGCCAGCAGCACCTGGACAGGCCGGGATTCACCCCTCCACTTT.

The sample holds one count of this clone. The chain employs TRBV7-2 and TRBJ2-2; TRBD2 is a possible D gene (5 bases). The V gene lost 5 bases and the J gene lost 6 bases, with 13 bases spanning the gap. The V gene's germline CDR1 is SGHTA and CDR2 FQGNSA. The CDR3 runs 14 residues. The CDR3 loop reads CASSRILASGELFF. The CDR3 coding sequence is TGTGCCAGCAGCCGTATTCTAGCATCCGGGGAGCTGTTTTTT.

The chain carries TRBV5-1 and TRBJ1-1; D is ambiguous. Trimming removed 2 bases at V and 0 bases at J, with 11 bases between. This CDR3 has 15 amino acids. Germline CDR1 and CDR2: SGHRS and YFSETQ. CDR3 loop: CASSFRRPLNTEAFF. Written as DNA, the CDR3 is TGCGCCAGCAGCTTCCGGAGACCGCTGAACACTGAAGCTTTCTTT.

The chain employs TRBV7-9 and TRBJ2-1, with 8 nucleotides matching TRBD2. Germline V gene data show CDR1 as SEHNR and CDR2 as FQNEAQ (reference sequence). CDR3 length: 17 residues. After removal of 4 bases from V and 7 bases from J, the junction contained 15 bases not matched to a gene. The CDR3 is CASSSREGGGWSNEQFF. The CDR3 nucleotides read TGTGCCAGCAGCTCCCGGGAGGGGGGTGGCTGGTCGAATGAGCAGTTCTTC. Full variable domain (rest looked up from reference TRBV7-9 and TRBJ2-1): DTGVSQNPRHKITKRGQNVTFRCDPISEHNRLYWYRQTLGQGPEFLTYFQNEAQLEKSRLLSDRFSAERPKGSFSTLEIQRTEQGDSAMYLCASSSREGGGWSNEQFFGPGTRLTVL.

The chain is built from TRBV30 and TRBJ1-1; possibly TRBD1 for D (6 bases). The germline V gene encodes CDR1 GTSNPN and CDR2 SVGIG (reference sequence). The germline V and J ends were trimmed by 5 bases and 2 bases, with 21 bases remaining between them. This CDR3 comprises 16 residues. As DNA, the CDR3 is TGTGCCTGGGGGACCCCCACCGGACAGCTTAACACTGAAGCTTTCTTT. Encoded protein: CAWGTPTGQLNTEAFF.

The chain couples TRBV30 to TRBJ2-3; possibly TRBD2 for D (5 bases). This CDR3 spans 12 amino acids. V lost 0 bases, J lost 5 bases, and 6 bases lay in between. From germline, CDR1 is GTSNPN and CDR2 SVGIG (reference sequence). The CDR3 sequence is CAWSVGGDTQYF. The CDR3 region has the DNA TGTGCCTGGAGTGTAGGAGGAGATACGCAGTATTTT.

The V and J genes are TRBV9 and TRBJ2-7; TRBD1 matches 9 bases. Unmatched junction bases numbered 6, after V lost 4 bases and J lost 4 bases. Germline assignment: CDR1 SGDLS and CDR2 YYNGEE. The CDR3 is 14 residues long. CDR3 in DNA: TGTGCCAGCAGCCCAAAGGGACAGGGATACGAGCAGTACTTC. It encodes CASSPKGQGYEQYF.

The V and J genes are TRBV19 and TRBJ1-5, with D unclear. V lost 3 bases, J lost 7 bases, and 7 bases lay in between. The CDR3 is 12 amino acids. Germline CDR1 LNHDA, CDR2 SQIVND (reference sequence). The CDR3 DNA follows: TGTGCCAGTAGTATCGGGTGGCAGCCCCAGCATTTT. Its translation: CASSIGWQPQHF.

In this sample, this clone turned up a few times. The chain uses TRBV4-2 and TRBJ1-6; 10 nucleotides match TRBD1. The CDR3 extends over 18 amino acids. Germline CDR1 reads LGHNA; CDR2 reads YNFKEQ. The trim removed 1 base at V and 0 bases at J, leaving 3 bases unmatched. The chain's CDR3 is CASSQGGQGGSYNSPLHF. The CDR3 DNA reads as TGTGCCAGCAGCCAAGGAGGACAGGGGGGCTCCTATAATTCACCCCTCCACTTT.

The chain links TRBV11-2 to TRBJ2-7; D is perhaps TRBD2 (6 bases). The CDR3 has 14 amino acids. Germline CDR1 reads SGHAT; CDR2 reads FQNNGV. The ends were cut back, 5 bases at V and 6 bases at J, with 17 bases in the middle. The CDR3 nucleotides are TGTGCCAGCAGCGGACCGGGACTGACTTCCGAGCAGTACTTC. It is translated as CASSGPGLTSEQYF.

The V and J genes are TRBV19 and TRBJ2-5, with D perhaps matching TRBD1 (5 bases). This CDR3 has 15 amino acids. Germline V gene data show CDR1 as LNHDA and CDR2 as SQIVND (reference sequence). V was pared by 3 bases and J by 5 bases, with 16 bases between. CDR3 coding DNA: TGTGCCAGTAGTATTGGGGCAGGGTACATCGAGACCCAGTACTTC. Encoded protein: CASSIGAGYIETQYF.

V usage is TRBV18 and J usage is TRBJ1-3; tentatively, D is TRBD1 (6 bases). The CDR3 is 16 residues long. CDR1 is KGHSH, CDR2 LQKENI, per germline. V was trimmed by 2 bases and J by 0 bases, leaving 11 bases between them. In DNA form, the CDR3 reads TGTGCCAGCTCACCAAGGCAGGGGAGCTCTGGAAACACCATATATTTT. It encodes CASSPRQGSSGNTIYF.

CDR3 DNA: TGTGCCTGGAGGTTAGGAGCTGGAAACACCATATATTTT. Encoded protein: CAWRLGAGNTIYF. V and J are TRBV30 and TRBJ1-3, with D uncertain. The germline V gene encodes CDR1 GTSNPN and CDR2 SVGIG (reference sequence). The V end was cut by 3 bases, the J end by 2 bases, with 8 bases between. The CDR3 has 13 amino acids.

CDR3 DNA sequence: TGTGCCATCAGTGAGCCAGCTGGGGAGGGCACCTACGAGCAGTACTTC. Translation: CAISEPAGEGTYEQYF. The rearrangement links TRBV10-3 to TRBJ2-7, with 7 bases identical to TRBD2. Germline values: CDR1 ENHRY, CDR2 SYGVKD. CDR3 size: 16 residues. V lost 2 bases, J lost 2 bases, and 9 bases stayed unmatched.

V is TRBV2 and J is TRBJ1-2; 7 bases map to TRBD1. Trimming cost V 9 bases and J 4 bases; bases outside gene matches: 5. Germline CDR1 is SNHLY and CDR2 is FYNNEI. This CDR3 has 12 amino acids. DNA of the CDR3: TGTGCCAGAGAGACAGGGTCCTATGGCTACACCTTC. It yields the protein CARETGSYGYTF.

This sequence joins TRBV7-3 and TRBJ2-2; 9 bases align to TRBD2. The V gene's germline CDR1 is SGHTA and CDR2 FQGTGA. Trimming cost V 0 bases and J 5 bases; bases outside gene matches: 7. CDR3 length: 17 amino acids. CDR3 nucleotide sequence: TGTGCCAGCAGCTTAACGTTTGGCGGGGGGGCAACCGGGGAGCTGTTTTTT. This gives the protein CASSLTFGGGATGELFF.

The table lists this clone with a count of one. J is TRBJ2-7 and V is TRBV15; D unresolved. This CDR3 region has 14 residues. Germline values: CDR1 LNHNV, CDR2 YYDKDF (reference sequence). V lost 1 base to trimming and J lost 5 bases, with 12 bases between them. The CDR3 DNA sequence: TGTGCCACCAGCAGAGTTCAGGTCTACCACGAGCAGTACTTC. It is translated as CATSRVQVYHEQYF.

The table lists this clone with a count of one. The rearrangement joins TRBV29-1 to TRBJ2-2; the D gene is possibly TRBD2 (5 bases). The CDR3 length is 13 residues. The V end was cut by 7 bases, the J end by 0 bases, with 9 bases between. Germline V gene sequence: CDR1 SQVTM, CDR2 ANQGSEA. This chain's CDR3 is CSAGETNTGELFF. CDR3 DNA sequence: TGCAGCGCCGGGGAGACGAACACCGGGGAGCTGTTTTTT.

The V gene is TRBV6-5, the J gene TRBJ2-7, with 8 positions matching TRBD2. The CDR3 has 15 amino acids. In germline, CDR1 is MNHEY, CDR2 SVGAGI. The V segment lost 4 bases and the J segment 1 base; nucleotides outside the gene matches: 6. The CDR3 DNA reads TGTGCCAGCAGTTCAAGCGGGAGAAGGTCCTACGAGCAGTACTTC. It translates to CASSSSGRRSYEQYF.

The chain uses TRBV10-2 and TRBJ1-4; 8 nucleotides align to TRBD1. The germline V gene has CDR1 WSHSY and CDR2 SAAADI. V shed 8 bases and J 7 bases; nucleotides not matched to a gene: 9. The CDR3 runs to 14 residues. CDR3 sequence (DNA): TGCGCCAGCTCGAAACAGGGGGTGGGTGAAAAACTGTTTTTT. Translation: CASSKQGVGEKLFF.